Listed below are T cell receptor beta chains from one sample, sequenced in a study of radiotherapy plus CTLA-4 blockade in lung cancer. Method: immunoSEQ multiplex PCR; TCRdb's copy keeps in-frame clones and lacks some. This table holds 35,000 to 45,000 clones, approximately 80% found once. The sequences come from peripheral blood, collected from a patient treated with radiotherapy plus ipilimumab. Receptor source: a human donor with non-small cell lung cancer whose response to radiotherapy plus ipilimumab could not be evaluated. Each CDR3 is given with its conserved first and last residue. D genes are given only for firm matches. Clone size appears in some rows only: once, few, many, or a class for an expanded clone.

j_gene | d_gene | len | abundance | v_gene | CDR3aa | CDR3nt
TRBJ2-2 | NA | 14 | few | TRBV6-4 | CASSDGLNTGELFF | TGTGCCAGCAGTGATGGCTTGAACACCGGGGAGCTGTTTTTT
TRBJ1-1 | TRBD1 | 13 | NA | TRBV7-2 | CASSLVGTAEAFF | TGTGCCAGCAGCTTAGTCGGGACAGCTGAAGCTTTCTTT
TRBJ2-1 | TRBD1 | 13 | once | TRBV2 | CARQGQSYNEQFF | TGTGCCAGGCAGGGACAGTCTTACAATGAGCAGTTCTTC
TRBJ2-1 | TRBD2 | 15 | once | TRBV28 | CASSFGGTSYNEQFF | TGTGCCAGCAGTTTCGGGGGGACCTCCTACAATGAGCAGTTCTTC
TRBJ1-3 | TRBD1 | 16 | few | TRBV30 | CAWSPPGQGPGNTIYF | TGTGCCTGGAGTCCCCCGGGACAGGGACCTGGAAACACCATATATTTT
TRBJ1-2 | TRBD1 | 17 | once | TRBV6-1 | CAGSVNTGGSSNYGYTF | TGTGCCGGCAGTGTAAATACAGGGGGCAGCTCTAACTATGGCTACACCTTC
TRBJ2-1 | NA | 18 | NA | TRBV4-2 | CASSQSLRGGDGSDEQFF | TGTGCCAGCAGCCAGAGTCTCCGTGGCGGGGACGGGAGTGATGAGCAGTTCTTC
TRBJ2-3 | TRBD2 | 13 | NA | TRBV27 | CASSSGGRNTQYF | TGTGCCAGCAGTTCCGGCGGGAGAAATACGCAGTATTTT
TRBJ1-1 | TRBD1 | 13 | NA | TRBV7-9 | CASSSDRGTEAFF | TGTGCCAGCAGCTCCGACAGGGGCACTGAAGCTTTCTTT
TRBJ2-7 | TRBD1 | 14 | NA | TRBV7-8 | CASSLVGQGYEQYF | TGTGCCAGCAGCTTAGTGGGACAGGGGTACGAGCAGTACTTC
TRBJ2-5 | TRBD2 | 16 | NA | TRBV28 | CASSSTSGGALKTQYF | TGTGCCAGCAGTTCGACTAGCGGGGGGGCCTTGAAGACCCAGTACTTC
TRBJ1-2 | TRBD1 | 15 | NA | TRBV7-2 | CASSFAQGLGYGYTF | TGTGCCAGCAGCTTCGCACAGGGGCTAGGCTATGGCTACACCTTC
TRBJ1-4 | TRBD1 | 16 | once | TRBV5-1 | CASSGTGTATNEKLFF | TGCGCCAGCAGCGGGACAGGGACCGCAACTAATGAAAAACTGTTTTTT
TRBJ1-1 | TRBD1 | 17 | NA | TRBV7-8 | CASSSRDRGLLNTEAFF | TGTGCCAGCAGCTCCCGGGACAGGGGGCTTCTGAACACTGAAGCTTTCTTT
TRBJ2-7 | NA | 12 | once | TRBV28 | CASSLLGREQYF | TGTGCCAGCAGTTTATTGGGGCGCGAGCAGTACTTC
TRBJ1-2 | TRBD1 | 13 | few | TRBV10-3 | CAISTGQASGYTF | TGTGCCATCAGTACCGGACAGGCGTCCGGCTACACCTTC
TRBJ1-2 | NA | 12 | NA | TRBV11-1 | CASSWGGYGYTF | TGTGCCAGCAGCTGGGGAGGCTATGGCTACACCTTC
TRBJ1-1 | NA | 14 | NA | TRBV19 | CASSITPGNTEAFF | TGTGCCAGTAGTATTACCCCAGGGAACACTGAAGCTTTCTTT
TRBJ2-7 | TRBD1 | 14 | NA | TRBV7-9 | CASSLAGTGGALNF | TGTGCCAGCAGCTTAGCTGGGACAGGTGGGGCCCTCAACTTC
TRBJ2-5 | NA | 14 | NA | TRBV7-8 | CASSLGGVGETQYF | TGTGCCAGCAGCTTAGGGGGGGTTGGAGAGACCCAGTACTTC
TRBJ1-5 | NA | 13 | NA | TRBV11-1 | CASSYAVDQPQHF | TGTGCCAGCAGCTATGCGGTGGATCAGCCCCAGCATTTT
TRBJ2-7 | TRBD1 | 13 | once | TRBV19 | CASSLDRRYEQYF | TGTGCCAGCTCCTTGGACAGGAGGTACGAGCAGTACTTC
TRBJ2-1 | NA | 13 | NA | TRBV7-3 | CASSAGIYNEQFF | TGTGCCAGCAGCGCAGGGATTTACAATGAGCAGTTCTTC
TRBJ2-1 | NA | 17 | NA | TRBV7-3 | CASSPRGQRRTYNEQFF | TGTGCCAGCAGCCCCCGAGGGCAGCGGAGAACCTACAATGAGCAGTTCTTC
TRBJ2-4 | NA | 14 | medium-sized | TRBV21-1 | CASSSGLGINIQYF | TGTGCCAGCAGCAGCGGCCTCGGCATAAACATTCAGTACTTC
TRBJ2-3 | TRBD2 | 17 | NA | TRBV5-6 | CASSLVPTSGDTDTQYF | TGTGCCAGCAGCCTTGTACCGACTAGCGGGGACACAGATACGCAGTATTTT
TRBJ1-2 | TRBD1 | 14 | once | TRBV7-3 | CASSRDRKNYGYTF | TGTGCCAGCAGCCGGGACAGGAAAAACTATGGCTACACCTTC
TRBJ1-1 | NA | 12 | NA | TRBV6-5 | CASSYGGFEAFF | TGTGCCAGCAGTTACGGAGGTTTTGAAGCTTTCTTT
TRBJ1-4 | TRBD1 | 15 | NA | TRBV18 | CASSPSAGGYEKLFF | TGTGCCAGCTCACCATCGGCAGGGGGATATGAAAAACTGTTTTTT
TRBJ2-7 | TRBD2 | 18 | NA | TRBV19 | CASSISGTSGGSRYEQYF | TGTGCCAGTAGTATAAGCGGGACTAGCGGGGGGTCCCGCTACGAGCAGTACTTC
TRBJ1-4 | NA | 14 | NA | TRBV19 | CASISRAGDEKLFF | TGTGCCAGTATCAGTAGAGCAGGGGATGAAAAACTGTTTTTT
TRBJ1-1 | NA | 14 | NA | TRBV7-9 | CASSLRTTDTEAFF | TGTGCCAGCAGCTTAAGGACGACAGACACTGAAGCTTTCTTT
TRBJ1-1 | NA | 15 | NA | TRBV7-8 | CASSLMGRQNTEAFF | TGTGCCAGCAGCTTAATGGGGCGCCAGAACACTGAAGCTTTCTTT
TRBJ2-2 | NA | 15 | NA | TRBV9 | CASSVVQANTGELFF | TGTGCCAGCAGCGTAGTTCAGGCGAACACCGGGGAGCTGTTTTTT
TRBJ2-1 | TRBD2 | 17 | NA | TRBV28 | CASSLSGGRLSYNEQFF | TGTGCCAGCAGCCTGAGCGGGGGGAGACTTTCCTACAATGAGCAGTTCTTC
TRBJ1-1 | TRBD1 | 13 | few | TRBV6-6 | CASRMTGPTEAFF | TGTGCCAGCAGGATGACAGGGCCCACTGAAGCTTTCTTT
TRBJ1-5 | NA | 15 | NA | TRBV6-1 | CASSEAGYSNQPQHF | TGTGCCAGCAGTGAAGCGGGCTATAGCAATCAGCCCCAGCATTTT
TRBJ1-5 | NA | 14 | NA | TRBV18 | CASSPGQTNQPQHF | TGTGCCAGCTCACCAGGACAGACTAATCAGCCCCAGCATTTT
TRBJ1-5 | TRBD1 | 18 | NA | TRBV4-1 | CASSQPKGTGDRNQPQHF | TGCGCCAGCAGCCAGCCCAAGGGGACAGGGGACCGCAATCAGCCCCAGCATTTT
TRBJ2-2 | NA | 12 | NA | TRBV30 | CALTTYAGELFF | TGTGCTCTGACTACCTACGCCGGGGAGCTGTTTTTT
TRBJ2-7 | TRBD1 | 14 | NA | TRBV29-1 | CSVYGTADTYEQYF | TGCAGCGTTTACGGGACAGCCGATACATACGAGCAGTACTTC
TRBJ2-1 | TRBD2 | 16 | NA | TRBV7-3 | CASSTVGGEGFGEQFF | TGTGCCAGCAGCACAGTTGGGGGGGAGGGATTCGGTGAGCAGTTCTTC
TRBJ1-3 | NA | 13 | NA | TRBV6-5 | CASSPYSGNTIYF | TGTGCCAGCAGTCCTTACTCTGGAAACACCATATATTTT
TRBJ2-3 | NA | 14 | NA | TRBV6-6 | CASSYPPTADTQYF | TGTGCCAGCAGTTACCCCCCGACAGCAGATACGCAGTATTTT
TRBJ1-2 | NA | 14 | NA | TRBV7-2 | CASSGGQVGHGYTF | TGTGCCAGCAGCGGAGGGCAGGTAGGTCATGGCTACACCTTC
TRBJ2-5 | TRBD2 | 14 | NA | TRBV30 | CAWSTTRGGETQYF | TGTGCCTGGAGTACAACCCGGGGGGGGGAGACCCAGTACTTC